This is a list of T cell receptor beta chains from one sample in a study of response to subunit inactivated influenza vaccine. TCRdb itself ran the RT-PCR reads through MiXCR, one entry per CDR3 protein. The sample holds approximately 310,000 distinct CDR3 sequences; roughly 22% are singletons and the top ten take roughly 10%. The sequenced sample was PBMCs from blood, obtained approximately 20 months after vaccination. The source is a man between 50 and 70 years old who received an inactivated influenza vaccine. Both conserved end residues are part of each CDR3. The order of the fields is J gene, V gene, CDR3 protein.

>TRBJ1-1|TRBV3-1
CASSKERNTEAFF
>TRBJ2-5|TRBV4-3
CASSQDWGQGAETQYF
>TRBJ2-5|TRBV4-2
CASSQDQTGANPQETQYF
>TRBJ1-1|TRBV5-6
CASSLSGDAEAFF
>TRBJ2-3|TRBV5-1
CASSSQGSLDTQYF
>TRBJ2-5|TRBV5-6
CASSVVGQGYQETQYF
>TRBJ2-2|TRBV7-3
CASSLTTSGSAGELFF
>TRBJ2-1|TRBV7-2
CASSPISAGDEQFF
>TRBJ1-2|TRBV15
CATSRDPGTGYGYTF
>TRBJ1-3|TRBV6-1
CASSDRALLLSTIYF
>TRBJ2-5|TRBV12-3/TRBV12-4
CASSLLTGRQETQYF
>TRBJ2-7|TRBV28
CASSRPSSSYEQYF
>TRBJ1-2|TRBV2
CASTLTGGFYGYTF
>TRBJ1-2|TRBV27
CASSYRQGAGGYTF
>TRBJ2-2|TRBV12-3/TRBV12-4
CASRPTGVVAGELFF
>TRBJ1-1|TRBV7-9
CASSDIQGALSEAFF
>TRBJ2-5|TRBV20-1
CSAEGAGLFDQETQYF